The clone carrying this TCR beta chain occurred many times. The antigen remains undetermined. The CDR3 contains 16 residues. J lost 6 bases, V lost 1 base, and 3 bases had no gene match. Germline V gene sequence: CDR1 LGHNT, CDR2 FRNRAP. This record comes from a study of CD8 T cells in ankylosing spondylitis. Study results and caveats: Reports say disease-linked clones showed up significantly more in matched ankylosing spondylitis synovial fluid.

MiXCR, run by TCRdb on the 5' RACE reads, gives a single entry per CDR3 protein. The sample contains about 110,000 distinct CDR3 sequences, approximately 25% of which appear only once. Specimen: synovial fluid, either unsorted or a sorted T cell fraction (not recorded which). The receptor comes from a male donor with ankylosing spondylitis. V gene TRBV12-5 combines with J gene TRBJ2-1; 13 bases are shared with TRBD2. CDR3 sequence: CASGLATSGRGNEQFF. Here the CDR3 DNA reads TGTGCTAGTGGTTTGGCCACTAGCGGGAGGGGCAATGAGCAGTTCTTC.